What follows is one T cell receptor beta chain and its context. Its target is unknown. The CDR3 end shows no conserved phenylalanine or tryptophan, and so a read error is likely. Time point meaning: late sampling 161 to 241 days after vaccination in a few convalescent patients. Documented treatment: roughly nine-day PBMC culture with coronavirus spike peptide pools or control peptides (ViraFEST assay). Once peptide pools had expanded antigen-specific T cells, ViraFEST sequenced TCRs. Each well received two million PBMCs, cultured with roughly 9.5 IU/ml IL-2 and 10 ug/ml peptide pools. Trimming removed 2 bases from V and 10 bases from J, with 20 bases in between. Germline loops: CDR1 DFQATT, CDR2 SNEGSKA (reference sequence). There are 14 residues in the CDR3. The record originates from a study of vaccination and CD4 T cells after COVID-19. With the Oncomine TCR Beta short-read assay, DNA from cultured CD4+ T cells was sequenced. A single record per CDR3 protein comes from TCRdb applying MiXCR to the PCR reads. The sample holds 17,000 or so distinct CDR3 sequences, under 55% seen once.

The sample here was CD4+ T cells from blood, cultured in vitro, taken about 7 months after SARS-CoV-2 vaccination. The V and J genes are TRBV20-1 and TRBJ1-2, with D possibly being TRBD1 (6 bases). The source of this sequence is a human donor who had recovered from COVID-19. The CDR3 loop is CSARHPRGPHYYTL. The DNA of the CDR3 is TGCAGTGCTAGACACCCCCGGGGGCCCCATTACTACACCCTC.